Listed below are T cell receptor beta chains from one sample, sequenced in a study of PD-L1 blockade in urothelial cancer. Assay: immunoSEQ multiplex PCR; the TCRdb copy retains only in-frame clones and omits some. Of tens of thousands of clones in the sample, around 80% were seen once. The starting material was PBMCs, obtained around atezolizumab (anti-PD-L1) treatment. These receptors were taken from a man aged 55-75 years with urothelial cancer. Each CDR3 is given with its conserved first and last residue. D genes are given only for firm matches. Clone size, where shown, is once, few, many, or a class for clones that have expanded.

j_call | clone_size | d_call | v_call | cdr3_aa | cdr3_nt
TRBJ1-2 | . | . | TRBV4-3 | CASSQVKGISNYGYTF | TGCGCCAGCAGCCAAGTTAAGGGGATCTCTAACTATGGCTACACCTTC
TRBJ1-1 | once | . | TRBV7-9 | CASSLYEDSIF | TGTGCCAGCAGCTTATACGAGGATTCGATCTTT
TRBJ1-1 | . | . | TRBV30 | CAWSVLGSEAFF | TGTGCCTGGAGTGTACTCGGGTCTGAAGCTTTCTTT
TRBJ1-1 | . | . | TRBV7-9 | CASSLDGSTEAFF | TGTGCCAGCAGCTTAGACGGGAGCACTGAAGCTTTCTTT
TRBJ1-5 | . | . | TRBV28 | CASSFLQNQPQHF | TGTGCCAGCAGTTTTTTGCAGAATCAGCCCCAGCATTTT
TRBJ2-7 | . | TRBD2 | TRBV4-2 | CASSPTGGSGGEQYF | TGTGCCAGCAGCCCTACGGGCGGGAGTGGGGGCGAGCAGTACTTC
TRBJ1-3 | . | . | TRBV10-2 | CASSRGTGNTIYF | TGCGCCAGCAGTCGAGGAACTGGAAACACCATATATTTT
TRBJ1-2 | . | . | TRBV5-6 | CASSLVGTTNYGYTF | TGTGCCAGCAGCTTGGTCGGGACAACCAACTATGGCTACACCTTC
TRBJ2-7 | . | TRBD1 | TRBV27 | CASSLVNRGHEQYF | TGTGCCAGCAGTTTAGTAAACAGGGGGCACGAGCAGTACTTC
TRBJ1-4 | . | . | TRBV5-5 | CASSYFNRESGKLFF | TGTGCCAGCAGCTACTTTAACAGGGAGAGCGGAAAACTGTTTTTT
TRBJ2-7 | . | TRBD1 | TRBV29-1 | CSVTTGISYEQYF | TGCAGCGTTACGACAGGGATCTCCTACGAGCAGTACTTC
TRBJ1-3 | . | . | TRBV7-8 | CASSRDSGNTIYF | TGTGCCAGCAGCCGAGACTCTGGAAACACCATATATTTT
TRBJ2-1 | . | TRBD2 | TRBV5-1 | CASSFSGSGFEQFF | TGCGCCAGCAGCTTTAGCGGGAGTGGGTTTGAGCAGTTCTTC
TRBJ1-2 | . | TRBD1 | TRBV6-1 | CASSGTGVAPFDGYTF | TGTGCCAGCAGTGGGACAGGGGTTGCTCCCTTCGATGGCTACACCTTC
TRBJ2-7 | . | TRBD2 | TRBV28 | CASISRGRGYEQYF | TGTGCCAGCATTAGTCGGGGGAGGGGCTACGAGCAGTACTTC
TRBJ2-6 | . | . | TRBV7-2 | CASSRPGSSGANVLTF | TGTGCCAGCAGTAGACCTGGGAGCTCTGGGGCCAACGTCCTGACTTTC
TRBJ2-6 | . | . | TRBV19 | CASSLQGNSGANVLTF | TGTGCCAGTAGTTTACAGGGTAACTCTGGGGCCAACGTCCTGACTTTC
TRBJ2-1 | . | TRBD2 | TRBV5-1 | CASSILAGASYNEQFF | TGCGCCAGCAGCATCTTAGCGGGAGCTTCGTACAATGAGCAGTTCTTC